The clone carrying this T cell receptor (beta chain) was seen only a few times. Deep was the level at which the assay was run. As handled by the study authors: ImmunoSEQ output lacked quality scores and full-length reads, limiting matched filtering. Some clones are missing from TCRdb's copy, which holds only in-frame ones; the method was immunoSEQ multiplex PCR. V, J and clone size are those of that table, while D and trimming were read from the DNA. Of 520,000 or so clones listed, approximately 85% are singletons. This specimen belongs to a study of shared clonotypes between healthy human individuals. Study context: The cohort comprised two women and a few men. Their ages spanned 18 to 49 years.

The sequenced sample consisted of PBMCs. This TCR derives from a woman aged 40 to 55 in good health. Some clones in this sample may be carry-over from other donors' samples.

The CDR3 is CAWSGFQGPSDTQYF. In nucleotides, the CDR3 is TGTGCCTGGAGTGGTTTCCAGGGGCCCTCAGATACGCAGTATTTT. The chain uses TRBV30 and TRBJ2-3; D perhaps matches TRBD1 (6 bases). Germline V gene sequence: CDR1 GTSNPN, CDR2 SVGIG (reference sequence). This CDR3 contains 15 residues. The V gene lost 1 base and the J gene lost 4 bases, with 15 bases spanning the gap.